This T cell receptor (beta chain) was identified in a study of cytotoxic CD8 clonotypes in ibrutinib-treated CLL. This CDR3 region has 14 residues. Germline values: CDR1 SEHNR, CDR2 FQNEAQ (reference sequence). Trimming took 1 base from V and 8 from J, leaving 12 bases between them. Profiled with immunoSEQ multiplex PCR; TCRdb holds only in-frame clones, not every one. The sample includes about 63,000 clones, over 60% of them seen just once. The sequence was collected from a human donor with chronic lymphocytic leukemia. The specimen comprised PBMCs, sampled after 12 months of ibrutinib treatment. This sequence joins TRBV7-9 and TRBJ2-1; D possibly corresponds to TRBD2 (5 bases). This CDR3 reads CASSLDWLAHEQFF. The CDR3 bases are TGTGCCAGCAGCTTAGACTGGCTAGCTCATGAGCAGTTCTTC.